Listed below are T cell receptor beta chains from one sample, sequenced in a study of T cell responses to AZD1222 COVID-19 vaccine. The protocol was immunoSEQ multiplex PCR, while the TCRdb copy is restricted to in-frame clones and leaves out a portion. This repertoire shows fewer than 150,000 clones, about 87% found once; its top ten account for under 2.5%. Source: peripheral blood, taken on day 0 of AZD1222 vaccination. All receptors come from an adult in good health. Both conserved end residues are part of each CDR3. Each record gives: J gene, D gene, clone size, V gene, CDR3 length, CDR3 protein, CDR3 DNA. The D gene is left open where the match is weak. Clone size is stated in some rows and not others, as once, few, many or a class when expanded.

TRBJ1-5 NA NA TRBV6-5 14 CASREDSSNQPQHF TGTGCCAGCAGAGAGGACAGCAGCAATCAGCCCCAGCATTTT
TRBJ1-1 TRBD1 NA TRBV7-9 13 CASSPTGGGEAFF TGTGCCAGCAGCCCGACAGGGGGGGGAGAAGCTTTCTTT
TRBJ1-3 NA once TRBV19 14 CASSKGTTGNTIYF TGTGCCAGTAGTAAGGGGACAACGGGAAACACCATATATTTT
TRBJ1-5 NA NA TRBV6-1 13 CASSEGQNQPQHF TGTGCCAGCAGTGAGGGCCAAAATCAGCCCCAGCATTTT
TRBJ1-5 NA NA TRBV6-5 13 CASSYLGFQPQHF TGTGCCAGCAGTTACTTGGGCTTTCAGCCCCAGCATTTT
TRBJ2-1 NA once TRBV27 16 CASSLDGALSYNEQFF TGTGCCAGCAGTTTGGATGGCGCTTTATCCTACAATGAGCAGTTCTTC
TRBJ2-7 NA NA TRBV10-1 13 CASSEEGSYEQYF TGCGCCAGCAGTGAGGAAGGGTCCTACGAGCAGTACTTC
TRBJ1-1 TRBD1 NA TRBV3-1/TRBV3-2 13 CASGFTGDTEAFF TGTGCCAGCGGGTTCACAGGGGACACTGAAGCTTTCTTT
TRBJ1-6 TRBD1 NA TRBV14 15 CASSRQGQSNSPLHF TGTGCCAGCAGCCGACAGGGACAGTCTAATTCACCCCTCCACTTT
TRBJ2-7 NA NA TRBV23-1 11 CASSHSYEQYF TGCGCCAGCAGTCACTCCTACGAGCAGTACTTC
TRBJ2-7 TRBD1 NA TRBV5-6 14 CASSLGDRGYEQYF TGTGCCAGCAGCTTGGGAGACAGGGGCTACGAGCAGTACTTC
TRBJ1-5 NA few TRBV6-2/TRBV6-3 16 CASRYMGSLRNQPQHF TGTGCCAGCAGGTACATGGGGTCCTTACGCAATCAGCCCCAGCATTTT
TRBJ2-3 NA NA TRBV7-2 17 CASSLSGGAAAPDTQYF TGTGCCAGCAGCTTAAGCGGAGGGGCAGCTGCCCCAGATACGCAGTATTTT